The 23 T cell receptor beta chains given below trace back to one sample, sequenced in a study of blood T cell repertoires in COVID-19. TCRdb keeps only in-frame clones here, not all; method: immunoSEQ multiplex PCR. Of around 440,000 clones in the sample, roughly 88% were seen once. Material: peripheral blood. The source is a woman in her fifties or sixties with COVID-19, enrolled during active disease.

CDR3: CASSLRSEGEAFF. The CDR3, as DNA: TGCGCCAGCAGCTTGCGTTCGGAGGGTGAAGCTTTCTTT. This rearrangement joins TRBV5-1 to TRBJ1-1; D is unresolved. The ends were cut back, 1 base at V and 7 bases at J, with 11 bases in the middle. The CDR3 is 13 residues long. CDR1 is SGHRS and CDR2 is YFSETQ in the germline V gene.

This chain uses TRBV28 with TRBJ1-1; 7 bases are shared with TRBD1. Germline V lookup: CDR1 MDHEN, CDR2 SYDVKM. The CDR3 length is 16 residues. The V gene end was trimmed by 5 bases and the J gene end by 0 bases; junction bases not matched to a gene: 9. The CDR3 here is CASSGTVVSMNTEAFF. The CDR3 nucleotides are TGTGCCAGCAGTGGGACAGTTGTTTCCATGAACACTGAAGCTTTCTTT.

This chain joins TRBV6-5 and TRBJ1-5, with D hard to call. Germline V gives CDR1 MNHEY, CDR2 SVGAGI. The CDR3 is made up of 14 amino acids. The germline V and J ends were trimmed by 7 bases and 7 bases, with 17 bases remaining between them. CDR3 amino acids: CASTLSGKGQPQHF. The DNA of the CDR3 is TGTGCCAGCACCCTATCGGGGAAAGGACAGCCCCAGCATTTT.

The chain combines TRBV11-2 with TRBJ2-7; perhaps TRBD1 as D (5 bases). The V gene lost 6 bases and the J gene lost 4 bases, with 16 bases spanning the gap. The CDR3 length is 14 residues. The V gene's germline CDR1 is SGHAT and CDR2 FQNNGV. This CDR3 is CASRPLVPGYEQYF. As DNA, the CDR3 is TGTGCCAGCAGGCCCTTAGTGCCAGGGTACGAGCAGTACTTC.

J is TRBJ1-1 and V is TRBV27; no reliable D call. This CDR3 is 13 amino acids long. Trimming stripped 2 bases from V and 3 bases from J, with 7 bases between. Germline assignment: CDR1 MNHEY and CDR2 SMNVEV (reference sequence). The CDR3 nucleotides are TGTGCCAGCAGTTTAATGCGGTACACTGAAGCTTTCTTT. As protein: CASSLMRYTEAFF.

The chain couples TRBV3-1 (or the pseudogene TRBV3-2) to TRBJ1-1; D remains ambiguous. From germline, CDR1 is LGHDT and CDR2 YNNKEL (reference sequence). The CDR3 spans 14 residues. V was clipped by 0 bases and J by 6 bases, with 11 bases between them. DNA for the CDR3: TGTGCCAGCAGCCAAGAGGGAGTGTCCGCTGAAGCTTTCTTT. Protein product: CASSQEGVSAEAFF.

The gene calls are TRBV5-6 and TRBJ1-5, with 11 bases matching TRBD1. The CDR3 has 15 amino acids. Losses at the gene ends were 4 bases for V and 4 bases for J; bases not matched to a gene: 4. Germline V lookup: CDR1 SGHDT, CDR2 YYEEEE. The CDR3 spells CASSPWDRGNQPQHF. In DNA form, the CDR3 reads TGTGCCAGCAGCCCTTGGGACAGGGGGAATCAGCCCCAGCATTTT.

This sequence joins TRBV5-4 and TRBJ1-2, with 9 bases identical to TRBD1. Unmatched junction bases numbered 12, after V lost 4 bases and J lost 5 bases. Germline V lookup: CDR1 SGHNT, CDR2 YYREEE (reference sequence). This CDR3 is built from 16 residues. The CDR3 here is CASSRSRRTGEYGYTF. The CDR3 nucleotides read TGTGCCAGCAGCCGGAGCAGGCGGACAGGGGAATATGGCTACACCTTC.

The chain combines TRBV6-1 with TRBJ1-4; maybe TRBD1 (5 bases). V lost 3 bases and J 7 bases, leaving 12 bases between the germline ends. The V gene's germline CDR1 is MNHNS and CDR2 SASEGT. The CDR3 loop spans 14 amino acids. CDR3 amino acids: CASSEGRVAEKLFF. The CDR3 DNA is TGTGCCAGCAGTGAGGGCAGGGTGGCTGAAAAACTGTTTTTT.

This clone has only one observation. This chain uses TRBV5-1 with TRBJ2-7, with a weak D call TRBD1 (6 bases). V lost 2 bases and J lost 2, with 8 bases in between. Germline CDR1 is SGHRS and CDR2 is YFSETQ. CDR3 length: 13 residues. CDR3 residues: CASSFQGTYEQYF. CDR3 nucleotide sequence: TGCGCCAGCAGCTTCCAGGGGACCTACGAGCAGTACTTC. The complete variable domain, with remaining parts taken from reference TRBV5-1 and TRBJ2-7, reads KAGVTQTPRYLIKTRGQQVTLSCSPISGHRSVSWYQQTPGQGLQFLFEYFSETQRNKGNFPGRFSGRQFSNSRSEMNVSTLELGDSALYLCASSFQGTYEQYFGPGTRLTVT.

The CDR3 here is CASSRASGFQDTQYF. The CDR3 DNA reads TGTGCCAGCAGCCGGGCTAGCGGGTTTCAGGATACGCAGTATTTT. The chain is built from TRBV5-6 and TRBJ2-3; TRBD2 matches at 8 bases. CDR3 length equals 15 residues. Trimming took 4 bases from V and 6 from J; bases not matched to a gene: 10. From germline, CDR1 is SGHDT and CDR2 YYEEEE.

This clone occurred once. V usage is TRBV28 and J usage is TRBJ1-4; 9 bases map to TRBD1. Per the germline V gene, CDR1 is MDHEN and CDR2 is SYDVKM. This CDR3 has 14 residues. V trimming: 5 bases; J trimming: 2 bases; junction bases outside the gene matches: 0. The CDR3 reads CASSDRGTNEKLFF. In DNA form, the CDR3 reads TGTGCCAGCAGTGACAGGGGGACTAATGAAAAACTGTTTTTT.

This clone was seen only once. V and J are TRBV6-1 and TRBJ2-2, with a possible D match to TRBD2 (6 bases). The CDR3 consists of 15 residues. Germline lookup yields CDR1 MNHNS and CDR2 SASEGT. The germline V and J ends were trimmed by 5 bases and 1 base, with 11 bases remaining between them. For the CDR3, the DNA is TGTGCCAGCAGTTCCTTGCGGGGGAACACCGGGGAGCTGTTTTTT. Translated: CASSSLRGNTGELFF.

This chain links TRBV9 with TRBJ2-1, with 9 bases lining up with TRBD1. CDR3 size: 15 residues. The junction had 4 bases not matched to a gene; V was cut back by 1 base and J by 5 bases. The germline CDR1 and CDR2 sequences are SGDLS and YYNGEE. The CDR3 is CASSVRTGEDNEQFF. CDR3 nucleotides: TGTGCCAGCAGCGTAAGGACAGGGGAGGACAATGAGCAGTTCTTC.

The rearrangement joins TRBV3-1 (or the pseudogene TRBV3-2) to TRBJ2-7; TRBD1 agrees at 10 bases. V was pared by 0 bases and J by 3 bases, with 2 bases of the junction left unmatched. The CDR3 contains 15 residues. Germline-derived CDR1 and CDR2 are LGHDT and YNNKEL (reference sequence). CDR3 amino acids: CASSQDWDRGYEQYF. DNA of the CDR3: TGTGCCAGCAGCCAAGATTGGGACAGGGGCTACGAGCAGTACTTC.

The chain joins TRBV3-1 (or the pseudogene TRBV3-2) to TRBJ1-1; 8 nucleotides line up with TRBD1. This CDR3 is 14 amino acids long. Germline CDR1 and CDR2: LGHDT and YNNKEL (reference sequence). V lost 4 bases, J lost 1 base, and 2 bases stayed unmatched. Here the CDR3 DNA reads TGTGCCAGCAGCCCCACAGGGGGGAACACTGAAGCTTTCTTT. The encoded protein is CASSPTGGNTEAFF.

The rearrangement uses TRBV2 and TRBJ2-3; TRBD1 agrees at 8 bases. This CDR3 has 15 amino acids. V was pared by 2 bases and J by 3 bases, with 4 bases of the junction left unmatched. Germline lookup yields CDR1 SNHLY and CDR2 FYNNEI. The CDR3 DNA reads as TGTGCCAGCAGTGAAACCAGGGGGCGGACAGATACGCAGTATTTT. Translation: CASSETRGRTDTQYF.

The V and J genes are TRBV7-8 and TRBJ2-3; 13 bases map to TRBD2. Germline V CDR1 and CDR2: SGHVS, FQNEAQ. The CDR3 runs to 17 residues. The V gene end was trimmed by 3 bases and the J gene end by 4 bases; junction bases not matched to a gene: 7. For the CDR3, the DNA is TGTGCCAGCAGCTTGTTCCTGGGACTAGCGGGGTCAGATACGCAGTATTTT. Amino acids: CASSLFLGLAGSDTQYF.

The chain combines TRBV14 with TRBJ2-1, with D maybe TRBD2 (7 bases). CDR1 and CDR2 from the germline V gene are SGHDN and FVKESK. Trimming pared 1 base from V and 7 bases from J, leaving 20 bases between. The CDR3 covers 17 residues. The CDR3 region is CASSQGRAGGGPNEQFF. CDR3 DNA sequence: TGTGCCAGCAGCCAAGGCCGTGCCGGCGGGGGCCCGAATGAGCAGTTCTTC. Complete variable domain (other parts from reference TRBV14 and TRBJ2-1): EAGVTQFPSHSVIEKGQTVTLRCDPISGHDNLYWYRRVMGKEIKFLLHFVKESKQDESGMPNNRFLAERTGGTYSTLKVQPAELEDSGVYFCASSQGRAGGGPNEQFFGPGTRLTVL.

The V gene is TRBV11-1, the J gene TRBJ2-7; perhaps TRBD2 as D (6 bases). The V gene's germline CDR1 is SGHAT and CDR2 FQDESV (reference sequence). CDR3 size: 12 residues. Trimming removed 0 bases from V and 6 bases from J, with 6 bases in between. The CDR3 DNA reads as TGTGCCAGCAGCTTAGCCGGGAGCGAGCAGTACTTC. This encodes CASSLAGSEQYF.

V usage is TRBV19 and J usage is TRBJ1-2; D uncertain. The CDR3 loop spans 12 amino acids. V lost 9 bases and J 2 bases, leaving 10 bases between the germline ends. Germline assignment: CDR1 LNHDA and CDR2 SQIVND (reference sequence). The CDR3 region has the DNA TGTGCCAGCAGAAAGAACAACTATGGCTACACCTTC. It translates to CASRKNNYGYTF.

The chain joins TRBV6-5 to TRBJ1-3; D is undetermined. CDR3 length: 15 residues. Germline CDR1 is MNHEY and CDR2 is SVGAGI. V dropped 5 bases and J dropped 3 bases, with 14 bases sitting between them. DNA for the CDR3: TGTGCCAGCAGTCCACAGTATTCGGATGGAAACACCATATATTTT. Protein sequence: CASSPQYSDGNTIYF.

The chain links TRBV14 to TRBJ1-2, with D tentatively TRBD1 (5 bases). This CDR3 has 19 residues. Trimming stripped 0 bases from V and 5 bases from J, with 25 bases between. Germline V gives CDR1 SGHDN, CDR2 FVKESK. The CDR3 DNA is TGTGCCAGCAGCCAAGATAAATTGGGAAAGACAGCAACCTTTTATGGCTACACCTTC. Translating gives CASSQDKLGKTATFYGYTF. Combining the CDR3 with reference TRBV14 and TRBJ1-2 gives the whole variable domain EAGVTQFPSHSVIEKGQTVTLRCDPISGHDNLYWYRRVMGKEIKFLLHFVKESKQDESGMPNNRFLAERTGGTYSTLKVQPAELEDSGVYFCASSQDKLGKTATFYGYTFGSGTRLTVV.